Each of the 21 T cell receptor beta chains below was sequenced from the same sample in a study of cytomegalovirus exposure and HLA in healthy donors. The PCR was carried out with 60 Vbeta primers and 13 Jbeta primers. Data came from immunoSEQ multiplex PCR; TCRdb stores just in-frame clones and leaves some out. Among 97,000 or so clones listed, around 10% were seen once. Sequences were obtained from PBMCs. The source is a man aged 45-65 years in good health and CMV-seropositive.

The rearrangement joins TRBV25-1 to TRBJ1-1; D not certain. Looked up from germline, CDR1 is MGHDK and CDR2 is SYGVNS. This CDR3 has 14 residues. V dropped 4 bases and J dropped 1 base, with 10 bases sitting between them. CDR3 sequence reads: CASSATSTNTEAFF. The DNA of the CDR3 is TGTGCCAGCAGTGCTACCTCTACGAACACTGAAGCTTTCTTT. The full variable domain, its missing parts supplied by reference TRBV25-1 and TRBJ1-1, is EADIYQTPRYLVIGTGKKITLECSQTMGHDKMYWYQQDPGMELHLIHYSYGVNSTEKGDLSSESTVSRIRTEHFPLTLESARPSHTSQYLCASSATSTNTEAFFGQGTRLTVV.

This clone was observed a handful of times. The V and J genes are TRBV19 and TRBJ2-7; TRBD2 matches at 11 bases. Trimming at V came to 4 bases and at J to 4 bases, leaving 6 bases not matched to a gene. The CDR3 contains 15 residues. Germline CDR1 reads LNHDA; CDR2 reads SQIVND (reference sequence). The chain's CDR3 is CASSTSSGRQYEQYF. In DNA, the CDR3 is TGTGCCAGTAGTACATCTAGCGGGAGGCAATACGAGCAGTACTTC. The full variable domain, its missing parts supplied by reference TRBV19 and TRBJ2-7, is DGGITQSPKYLFRKEGQNVTLSCEQNLNHDAMYWYRQDPGQGLRLIYYSQIVNDFQKGDIAEGYSVSREKKESFPLTVTSAQKNPTAFYLCASSTSSGRQYEQYFGPGTRLTVT.

This clone was detected only a few times. V usage is TRBV19 and J usage is TRBJ2-1; D is undetermined. Germline CDR1 is LNHDA and CDR2 is SQIVND (reference sequence). The CDR3 is 14 residues long. V gave up 2 bases and J gave up 0 bases, with 5 bases separating them. The CDR3 spells CASSIKSSYNEQFF. Here the CDR3 DNA reads TGTGCCAGTAGTATAAAGAGCTCCTACAATGAGCAGTTCTTC.

There are a few counts of this clone. Because it lacks the conserved phenylalanine or tryptophan at the end, this CDR3 is likely a read error. The DNA is omitted, as the CDR3 cannot be located on it reliably, and the CDR3 follows TCRdb's listing. This sequence joins TRBV10-3 and TRBJ1-3; the D call of TRBD1 is as the table states it, not checked on the DNA. With termini counted, the CDR3 has 12 amino acids. Germline CDR1 reads ENHRY; CDR2 reads SYGVKD. This CDR3 is CAISESTGALVI.

This clone has a handful of counts. The chain combines TRBV7-9 with TRBJ2-3; D gene ambiguous. CDR3 length equals 15 residues. V lost 7 bases and J 1 base, leaving 15 bases between the germline ends. Germline values: CDR1 SEHNR, CDR2 FQNEAQ (reference sequence). The CDR3 DNA is TGTGCCAGCACAACCCGGGTCGCCGGCACAGATACGCAGTATTTT. Its protein product is CASTTRVAGTDTQYF. Looking up the rest from reference TRBV7-9 and TRBJ2-3 gives the full variable domain: DTGVSQNPRHKITKRGQNVTFRCDPISEHNRLYWYRQTLGQGPEFLTYFQNEAQLEKSRLLSDRFSAERPKGSFSTLEIQRTEQGDSAMYLCASTTRVAGTDTQYFGPGTRLTVL.

The table lists this clone with a few counts. The rearrangement uses TRBV7-9 and TRBJ2-3, with D maybe TRBD2 (6 bases). Per germline, CDR1 SEHNR and CDR2 FQNEAQ (reference sequence). The CDR3 has 16 residues. Trimming stripped 5 bases from V and 6 bases from J, with 21 bases between. CDR3 coding DNA: TGTGCCAGCAGCACGACTGGCGGGGTAATCGTGGATACGCAGTATTTT. Translation gives CASSTTGGVIVDTQYF.

The V and J genes are TRBV30 and TRBJ2-7, with TRBD2 as a possible D gene (5 bases). This CDR3 has 15 residues. Per the germline V gene, CDR1 is GTSNPN and CDR2 is SVGIG (reference sequence). Trimming took off 0 bases at V and 3 bases at J, with 15 bases between the two ends. CDR3 loop: CAWSVGIPMNYEQYF. For the CDR3, the DNA is TGTGCCTGGAGTGTCGGGATTCCCATGAACTACGAGCAGTACTTC.

The V gene is TRBV2, the J gene TRBJ2-5, with 9 bases identical to TRBD2. Germline CDR1 reads SNHLY; CDR2 reads FYNNEI. This CDR3 is built from 13 residues. Trimming took 6 bases from V and 7 from J; bases not matched to a gene: 6. The CDR3 DNA follows: TGTGCCAGCAGAGCGGGGGGCAAGGGGACCCAGTACTTC. Residues: CASRAGGKGTQYF. The complete variable domain, with remaining parts taken from reference TRBV2 and TRBJ2-5, reads EPEVTQTPSHQVTQMGQEVILRCVPISNHLYFYWYRQILGQKVEFLVSFYNNEISEKSEIFDDQFSVERPDGSNFTLKIRSTKLEDSAMYFCASRAGGKGTQYFGPGTRLLVL.

This chain uses TRBV6-5 with TRBJ2-5; possibly TRBD2 for D (5 bases). Germline assignment: CDR1 MNHEY and CDR2 SVGAGI. CDR3 length: 15 amino acids. The ends were cut back, 5 bases at V and 3 bases at J, with 16 bases in the middle. The CDR3 is CASSNPSSGKETQYF. Written as DNA, the CDR3 is TGTGCCAGCAGTAACCCCTCCAGCGGAAAAGAGACCCAGTACTTC.

This sequence joins TRBV9 and TRBJ2-2, with D possibly matching TRBD1 (5 bases). CDR3 length equals 13 residues. V shed 4 bases and J shed 16 bases, with 20 bases lying between them. Germline CDR1 and CDR2: SGDLS and YYNGEE. CDR3 in DNA: TGTGCCAGCAGCCCCCGTGAAGGGGCTCAGCAGTTTTTT. It yields the protein CASSPREGAQQFF.

The V call is TRBV28, the J call TRBJ1-4; 7 bases are shared with TRBD1. The V gene end was trimmed by 1 base and the J gene end by 7 bases; junction bases not matched to a gene: 6. This CDR3 region has 15 residues. Germline CDR1 MDHEN, CDR2 SYDVKM. CDR3 region: CASSLSTQGREKLFF. CDR3 nucleotide sequence: TGTGCCAGCAGTTTATCTACACAGGGGCGTGAAAAACTGTTTTTT.

V usage is TRBV7-2 and J usage is TRBJ2-7; 10 bases are a match to TRBD2. Germline-derived CDR1 and CDR2 are SGHTA and FQGNSA. There are 16 residues in the CDR3. The V gene end was trimmed by 1 base and the J gene end by 3 bases; junction bases not matched to a gene: 6. The CDR3 is CASSLGAGGWNYEQYF. CDR3 nucleotide sequence: TGTGCCAGCAGCTTAGGAGCGGGAGGGTGGAACTACGAGCAGTACTTC.

This clone came up a few times. The chain joins TRBV2 to TRBJ2-3, with TRBD1 matching 9 bases. The J segment lost 3 bases and the V segment lost 6 bases, leaving 10 bases of the junction unmatched. Looked up from germline, CDR1 is SNHLY and CDR2 is FYNNEI. The CDR3 length is 16 residues. Here the CDR3 reads CASRRRQGGRTDTQYF. The CDR3 DNA reads as TGTGCCAGCAGGAGGCGACAGGGGGGAAGGACAGATACGCAGTATTTT.

This clone has more than one count but fewer than ten. This chain links TRBV4-3 with TRBJ2-1; 8 bases align to TRBD2. CDR3 length: 16 residues. Germline assignment: CDR1 LGHNA and CDR2 YSLEER. After removal of 0 bases from V and 2 bases from J, the junction contained 3 bases not matched to a gene. In DNA form, the CDR3 reads TGCGCCAGCAGCCAAGATCCAGCGGGGGCCTACAATGAGCAGTTCTTC. This sequence encodes CASSQDPAGAYNEQFF.

The V call is TRBV7-2, the J call TRBJ1-5; D remains ambiguous. The CDR3 runs 15 residues. Per the germline V gene, CDR1 is SGHTA and CDR2 is FQGNSA. Trimming left V 0 bases short and J 6 bases short, with 12 bases between. The CDR3 protein is CASSLAAGGSQPQHF. The CDR3 nucleotides are TGTGCCAGCAGCTTAGCCGCCGGCGGTAGTCAGCCCCAGCATTTT.

This clone has only a few counts. V is TRBV5-1 and J is TRBJ1-1; possible D gene TRBD1, 5 bases. The CDR3 runs to 14 residues. V shed 0 bases and J shed 1 base, with 7 bases lying between them. Germline V gene lookup returns CDR1 SGHRS and CDR2 YFSETQ. CDR3 DNA sequence: TGCGCCAGCAGCTTGGCCAGGGAGAACACTGAAGCTTTCTTT. Translated: CASSLARENTEAFF. Combining the CDR3 with reference TRBV5-1 and TRBJ1-1 gives the whole variable domain KAGVTQTPRYLIKTRGQQVTLSCSPISGHRSVSWYQQTPGQGLQFLFEYFSETQRNKGNFPGRFSGRQFSNSRSEMNVSTLELGDSALYLCASSLARENTEAFFGQGTRLTVV.

In this sample, this clone turned up a few times. This chain links TRBV27 with TRBJ2-7, with 7 bases matching TRBD1. Germline V gives CDR1 MNHEY, CDR2 SMNVEV (reference sequence). V shed 5 bases and J 11 bases; nucleotides not matched to a gene: 9. CDR3 size: 12 residues. CDR3 sequence: CASSNRDSVKYF. CDR3 in DNA: TGTGCCAGCAGTAACCGGGACAGCGTTAAGTACTTC.

This clone was seen a handful of times. The chain joins TRBV5-1 to TRBJ2-1, with 11 positions matching TRBD2. The CDR3 length is 15 residues. Trimming took 0 bases from V and 8 from J; bases not matched to a gene: 4. Looked up from germline, CDR1 is SGHRS and CDR2 is YFSETQ. The CDR3 DNA reads as TGCGCCAGCAGCTTGGAAGTAGCGGGAGGGGATGAGCAGTTCTTC. Residues: CASSLEVAGGDEQFF.

There are a few counts of this clone. V usage is TRBV4-3 and J usage is TRBJ2-2; 7 bases line up with TRBD2. Germline CDR1 LGHNA, CDR2 YSLEER. The CDR3 runs 16 residues. After removal of 1 base from V and 4 bases from J, the junction contained 6 bases not matched to a gene. CDR3 DNA: TGCGCCAGCAGCCAAGGACCGGGAGGCTCCACCGGGGAGCTGTTTTTT. Translating it yields CASSQGPGGSTGELFF.

This clone was counted only a few times. The V and J genes are TRBV2 and TRBJ2-3; 9 nucleotides line up with TRBD1. The length of the CDR3 is 15 residues. CDR1 SNHLY and CDR2 FYNNEI come from the germline V gene. The trim removed 6 bases at V and 4 bases at J, leaving 8 bases unmatched. In DNA form, the CDR3 reads TGTGCCAGCAGGGTGGGGACAGGGAGCGCAGATACGCAGTATTTT. This sequence encodes CASRVGTGSADTQYF.

This clone was recorded a few times. DNA for the CDR3: TGCGCCAGCAGTGTTTTACAGGGGAATTCACCCCTCCACTTT. It yields the protein CASSVLQGNSPLHF. The rearrangement joins TRBV10-1 to TRBJ1-6, with 7 bases that match TRBD1. V shed 4 bases and J 7 bases; nucleotides not matched to a gene: 4. From germline, CDR1 is WNHNN and CDR2 SYGVQD (reference sequence). The CDR3 sequence is 14 residues long.